A single sample is the source of the 28 T cell receptor beta chains below, sequenced in a study of blood T cell repertoires in COVID-19. Assay: immunoSEQ multiplex PCR; the TCRdb copy retains only in-frame clones and omits some. In the table there are over 65,000 clones, 87% of which are singletons. Sequenced material: peripheral blood. These receptors all stem from a human donor in a cohort sampled during active COVID-19.

The V and J genes are TRBV10-3 and TRBJ1-3; the D is unclear. Germline V CDR1 and CDR2: ENHRY, SYGVKD. This CDR3 spans 14 amino acids. Trimming pared 11 bases from V and 0 bases from J, leaving 14 bases between. This chain's CDR3 is CAVQGRISGNTIYF. The CDR3 region has the DNA TGTGCCGTACAAGGGAGGATCTCTGGAAACACCATATATTTT.

The chain is built from TRBV4-1 and TRBJ2-1; 12 bases align to TRBD2. Looked up from germline, CDR1 is MGHRA and CDR2 is YSYEKL. The CDR3 has 17 residues. The V segment lost 0 bases and the J segment 3 bases; nucleotides outside the gene matches: 3. In DNA form, the CDR3 reads TGCGCCAGCAGCCAAGATAGGACTAGCGGGGTCTACAATGAGCAGTTCTTC. As protein: CASSQDRTSGVYNEQFF.

The chain recombines TRBV15 with TRBJ2-4, with 11 bases fitting TRBD1. Germline CDR1 is LNHNV and CDR2 is YYDKDF (reference sequence). The length of the CDR3 is 15 residues. V shed 0 bases, J shed 8 bases, and the junction held 3 bases outside the gene matches. In DNA, the CDR3 is TGTGCCACCAGCAGAGATCGGGACAGGGGGGACATTCAGTACTTC. Translating gives CATSRDRDRGDIQYF. Full variable domain (rest looked up from reference TRBV15 and TRBJ2-4): DAMVIQNPRYQVTQFGKPVTLSCSQTLNHNVMYWYQQKSSQAPKLLFHYYDKDFNNEADTPDNFQSRRPNTSFCFLDIRSPGLGDTAMYLCATSRDRDRGDIQYFGAGTRLSVL.

Points on this clone: This specimen includes other DNA sequences encoding the same CDR3. V is TRBV28 and J is TRBJ2-3; D uncertain. V gave up 5 bases and J gave up 2 bases, with 5 bases separating them. The germline V gene encodes CDR1 MDHEN and CDR2 SYDVKM. This CDR3 is 12 amino acids long. The CDR3 sequence is CASSLLTDTQYF. CDR3 sequence (DNA): TGTGCCAGCAGTCTTCTCACAGATACGCAGTATTTT.

The V and J genes are TRBV28 and TRBJ2-7, with TRBD2 as a possible D gene (6 bases). V lost 4 bases, J lost 6 bases, and 16 bases lay in between. The CDR3 is 14 amino acids. Looked up from germline, CDR1 is MDHEN and CDR2 is SYDVKM. The CDR3 here is CASSSRTEGLEQYF. The CDR3 coding sequence is TGTGCCAGCAGTTCTAGGACGGAGGGCCTCGAGCAGTACTTC. Full variable domain (rest looked up from reference TRBV28 and TRBJ2-7): DVKVTQSSRYLVKRTGEKVFLECVQDMDHENMFWYRQDPGLGLRLIYFSYDVKMKEKGDIPEGYSVSREKKERFSLILESASTNQTSMYLCASSSRTEGLEQYFGPGTRLTVT.

The genes are TRBV24-1 and TRBJ2-3; a possible D gene is TRBD2 (7 bases). V was cut by 5 bases and J by 5 bases, with 10 bases left in between. The CDR3 contains 13 residues. The germline V gene encodes CDR1 KGHDR and CDR2 SFDVKD. The CDR3 DNA reads as TGTGCCACCAGTGGGGAGGGGGGAGATACGCAGTATTTT. This translates into CATSGEGGDTQYF.

The chain links TRBV29-1 to TRBJ1-2; D is perhaps TRBD1 (5 bases). The CDR3 contains 10 residues. The germline V and J ends were trimmed by 4 bases and 8 bases, with 8 bases remaining between them. Germline loops: CDR1 SQVTM, CDR2 ANQGSEA. CDR3 in DNA: TGCAGCGTTGCCGGGGGGGGCTACACCTTC. The encoded protein is CSVAGGGYTF. Drawing the rest from reference TRBV29-1 and TRBJ1-2, the complete variable domain is SAVISQKPSRDICQRGTSLTIQCQVDSQVTMMFWYRQQPGQSLTLIATANQGSEATYESGFVIDKFPISRPNLTFSTLTVSNMSPEDSSIYLCSVAGGGYTFGSGTRLTVV.

The V and J genes are TRBV3-1 (or the pseudogene TRBV3-2) and TRBJ1-1, with D possibly matching TRBD1 (5 bases). Trimming cost V 3 bases and J 1 base, with 12 bases left between them. The CDR3 has 15 amino acids. The germline V gene has CDR1 LGHDT and CDR2 YNNKEL (reference sequence). CDR3 in DNA: TGTGCCAGCAGCCACAGCGGGGGAAGGAACACTGAAGCTTTCTTT. The encoded protein is CASSHSGGRNTEAFF.

The rearrangement joins TRBV9 to TRBJ2-7; a weak D match, TRBD1 (6 bases). Germline V gives CDR1 SGDLS, CDR2 YYNGEE. Trimming stripped 0 bases from V and 1 base from J, with 11 bases between. CDR3 length: 15 residues. CDR3 DNA: TGTGCCAGCAGCGTAGAGGAAGGGGGTTCCTACGAGCAGTACTTC. It is translated as CASSVEEGGSYEQYF.

The chain uses TRBV11-2 and TRBJ1-3, with D uncertain. V was shortened by 4 bases and J by 2 bases, with 9 bases between the two germline ends. The CDR3 runs 14 residues. Germline CDR1 reads SGHAT; CDR2 reads FQNNGV. CDR3 region: CASSSSGTGNTIYF. CDR3 nucleotides: TGTGCCAGCAGCTCTTCCGGGACTGGAAACACCATATATTTT.

This chain joins TRBV19 and TRBJ2-3; 7 bases fit TRBD2. The CDR3 contains 15 residues. Trimming took 2 bases from V and 2 from J; bases not matched to a gene: 4. CDR1 LNHDA and CDR2 SQIVND come from the germline V gene (reference sequence). CDR3 nucleotides: TGTGCCAGTAGTATAATGGGGACTACCACAGATACGCAGTATTTT. Translated, it gives CASSIMGTTTDTQYF.

The chain carries TRBV19 and TRBJ1-1; D is possibly TRBD1 (6 bases). The CDR3 consists of 17 residues. V lost 5 bases and J 4 bases, leaving 23 bases between the germline ends. Germline CDR1 reads LNHDA; CDR2 reads SQIVND (reference sequence). CDR3 sequence: CASSFLPGRGTSTEAFF. CDR3 nucleotide sequence: TGTGCCAGTAGTTTCCTCCCGGGGCGGGGGACATCCACTGAAGCTTTCTTT.

The chain joins TRBV28 to TRBJ2-2; TRBD2 is a possible D gene (5 bases). From germline, CDR1 is MDHEN and CDR2 SYDVKM. V lost 1 base and J lost 3, with 9 bases in between. The CDR3 spans 15 residues. CDR3 protein: CASSLFQRHTGELFF. CDR3 nucleotide sequence: TGTGCCAGCAGTTTATTCCAGCGGCACACCGGGGAGCTGTTTTTT.

The chain is built from TRBV30 and TRBJ1-2; tentative D call: TRBD1 (6 bases). Trimming took 3 bases from V and 7 from J, leaving 15 bases between them. Germline-derived CDR1 and CDR2 are GTSNPN and SVGIG (reference sequence). The CDR3 length is 13 residues. CDR3 coding DNA: TGTGCCTGGAGGGAAGGGAGGGGGGCTGGCTACACCTTC. Translating it yields CAWREGRGAGYTF.

V usage is TRBV9 and J usage is TRBJ2-2; D might be TRBD2 (6 bases). The germline gives CDR1 SGDLS, CDR2 YYNGEE. V was shortened by 0 bases and J by 5 bases, with 11 bases between the two germline ends. This CDR3 comprises 15 residues. The CDR3 DNA reads TGTGCCAGCAGCGTAGCTTCGGGGAGGACCGGGGAGCTGTTTTTT. Its translation: CASSVASGRTGELFF.

The rearrangement uses TRBV12-3 or TRBV12-4 and TRBJ1-3; no clear D gene. V dropped 2 bases and J dropped 7 bases, with 9 bases sitting between them. This CDR3 region has 13 residues. The CDR3 bases are TGTGCCAGCAGTTTAACGATCCGGAACACCATATATTTT. Residues: CASSLTIRNTIYF.

The chain joins TRBV18 to TRBJ1-5; D possibly corresponds to TRBD1 (5 bases). CDR1 and CDR2 from the germline V gene are KGHSH and LQKENI. V lost 0 bases to trimming and J lost 0 bases, with 9 bases between them. CDR3 length: 16 residues. CDR3 bases: TGTGCCAGCTCACCACCGGGGGACTATAGCAATCAGCCCCAGCATTTT. Translating it yields CASSPPGDYSNQPQHF.

This clone has a handful of counts. The CDR3 protein is CASSTYRGEAFF. In DNA, the CDR3 is TGTGCCAGCAGTACCTACAGGGGAGAAGCTTTCTTT. This chain connects TRBV28 to TRBJ1-1, with 7 positions matching TRBD1. After removal of 5 bases from V and 8 bases from J, the junction contained 5 bases not matched to a gene. Germline V lookup: CDR1 MDHEN, CDR2 SYDVKM. The CDR3 totals 12 residues. The full variable domain, rest sourced from reference TRBV28 and TRBJ1-1, is DVKVTQSSRYLVKRTGEKVFLECVQDMDHENMFWYRQDPGLGLRLIYFSYDVKMKEKGDIPEGYSVSREKKERFSLILESASTNQTSMYLCASSTYRGEAFFGQGTRLTVV.

J is TRBJ1-2 and V is TRBV20-1; no clear D gene. This CDR3 is 11 amino acids long. Germline assignment: CDR1 DFQATT and CDR2 SNEGSKA (reference sequence). Trimming removed 8 bases at V and 7 bases at J, with 14 bases between. CDR3 sequence reads: CSLPLSVGYTF. In DNA form, the CDR3 reads TGCAGTCTCCCTCTTTCGGTTGGCTACACCTTC.

The table lists this clone with a count of one. The chain carries TRBV7-2 and TRBJ1-4, with D possibly matching TRBD1 (5 bases). The germline CDR1 and CDR2 sequences are SGHTA and FQGNSA. The ends were cut back, 4 bases at V and 2 bases at J, with 14 bases in the middle. The CDR3 sequence is 16 residues long. CDR3 in DNA: TGTGCCAGCAGCTCACATGGACATAGCACTAATGAAAAACTGTTTTTT. Its protein is CASSSHGHSTNEKLFF. The full variable domain, with the rest looked up from reference TRBV7-2 and TRBJ1-4, is GAGVSQSPSNKVTEKGKDVELRCDPISGHTALYWYRQSLGQGLEFLIYFQGNSAPDKSGLPSDRFSAERTGGSVSTLTIQRTQQEDSAVYLCASSSHGHSTNEKLFFGSGTQLSVL.

This rearrangement joins TRBV6-4 to TRBJ2-3, with 11 positions matching TRBD2. The CDR3 has 15 amino acids. The germline V gene encodes CDR1 MRHNA and CDR2 SNTAGT. Trimming cost V 3 bases and J 1 base; bases outside gene matches: 0. The DNA of the CDR3 is TGTGCCAGCAGTGAGGGACTAGCGGGCACAGATACGCAGTATTTT. It is translated as CASSEGLAGTDTQYF.

V and J are TRBV7-2 and TRBJ2-2; possibly TRBD2 for D (6 bases). V was pared by 2 bases and J by 1 base, with 11 bases between. The germline gives CDR1 SGHTA, CDR2 FQGNSA. The CDR3 length is 16 residues. CDR3 in amino acids: CASSLRASVNTGELFF. The CDR3 bases are TGTGCCAGCAGCTTAAGGGCTAGCGTGAACACCGGGGAGCTGTTTTTT.

CDR3 protein: CASRGGQGAPTSNQPQHF. The DNA of the CDR3 is TGTGCCAGTAGGGGGGGGCAGGGGGCTCCTACAAGCAATCAGCCCCAGCATTTT. The rearrangement joins TRBV19 to TRBJ1-5; 8 bases map to TRBD1. CDR3 length: 18 residues. The trim removed 6 bases at V and 1 base at J, leaving 14 bases unmatched. Germline V gene data show CDR1 as LNHDA and CDR2 as SQIVND (reference sequence).

The genes are TRBV2 and TRBJ2-3, with 7 bases identical to TRBD1. The ends lost 5 bases at V and 2 bases at J; junction bases unmatched: 7. This CDR3 is built from 15 residues. Germline V gives CDR1 SNHLY, CDR2 FYNNEI. In DNA, the CDR3 is TGTGCCAGCAGTCGAAGGGGGCTAATCACAGATACGCAGTATTTT. This translates into CASSRRGLITDTQYF.

The chain joins TRBV24-1 to TRBJ1-1; 7 bases fit TRBD1. With V trimmed by 5 bases and J by 6 bases, 5 bases remained unmatched. The germline CDR1 and CDR2 sequences are KGHDR and SFDVKD. The CDR3 consists of 13 residues. The CDR3 coding sequence is TGTGCCACCAGTGCAAGGCAGGGGGCTGAAGCTTTCTTT. This sequence encodes CATSARQGAEAFF.

The chain joins TRBV7-3 to TRBJ2-3, with 7 bases aligning to TRBD2. The germline CDR1 and CDR2 sequences are SGHTA and FQGTGA. V lost 5 bases and J lost 5; bases outside the gene matches: 4. CDR3 length: 13 residues. The CDR3 sequence is CASSPPGGDTQYF. The CDR3 nucleotides are TGTGCCAGCAGCCCCCCGGGGGGAGATACGCAGTATTTT.

The chain recombines TRBV7-2 with TRBJ1-2; D call uncertain. The V end lost 8 bases, the J end lost 2 bases, and 12 bases lay between the germline ends. CDR1 and CDR2 from the germline V gene are SGHTA and FQGNSA. The CDR3 covers 13 residues. CDR3 protein: CASAQFGNYGYTF. In DNA, the CDR3 is TGTGCCAGCGCCCAGTTCGGGAACTATGGCTACACCTTC.

This clone was counted between two and nine times. The rearrangement joins TRBV10-1 to TRBJ2-4; TRBD2 matches 7 bases. The V segment lost 10 bases and the J segment 7 bases; nucleotides outside the gene matches: 16. Germline CDR1 reads WNHNN; CDR2 reads SYGVQD (reference sequence). This CDR3 is built from 15 residues. The CDR3 sequence is CATLGEGHRENIQYF. CDR3 nucleotide sequence: TGCGCCACCTTGGGGGAGGGCCATCGGGAGAACATTCAGTACTTC.